Below, 15 T cell receptor beta chains from the same sample are listed, as sequenced in a study of cytomegalovirus exposure and HLA in healthy donors (dated by TCRdb to about 2017). Library preparation employed the immunoSEQ multiplex PCR assay. The multiplex PCR relied on a mix of 60 forward primers for TCR Vbeta segments and 13 reverse primers for TCR Jbeta segments. TCRdb obtained this table from immuneACCESS and retained in-frame rearrangements with V and J assigned. These tables miss some clones; where compared with another copy, unresolved V genes account for less than half of the shortfall, and the remainder is unexplained. This sample gives approximately 130,000 clones in total; roughly 85% of them show up just once. Under 8.5% of the sample lies in the top ten. Sequenced sample: PBMCs. The receptors were gathered from a woman aged 25 to 39 in good health and CMV-seropositive.

The V and J genes are TRBV5-1 and TRBJ1-2; D gene uncertain. Trimming took off 9 bases at V and 7 bases at J, with 4 bases between the two ends. CDR1 and CDR2 from the germline V gene are SGHRS and YFSETQ. The CDR3 contains 8 residues. CDR3 in DNA: TGCGCCACCTGTGGCTACACCTTC. This encodes CATCGYTF. Variable domain in full (rest from reference TRBV5-1 and TRBJ1-2): KAGVTQTPRYLIKTRGQQVTLSCSPISGHRSVSWYQQTPGQGLQFLFEYFSETQRNKGNFPGRFSGRQFSNSRSEMNVSTLELGDSALYLCATCGYTFGSGTRLTVV.

The V gene is TRBV10-3, the J gene TRBJ1-5; 7 positions match TRBD1. The germline V gene encodes CDR1 ENHRY and CDR2 SYGVKD. V shed 4 bases, J shed 1 base, and the junction held 10 bases outside the gene matches. CDR3 length equals 17 residues. The CDR3 reads CAISGQGSGGSNQPQHF. The CDR3, as DNA: TGTGCCATCAGTGGACAGGGTAGTGGAGGGAGCAATCAGCCCCAGCATTTT.

The chain recombines TRBV6-1 with TRBJ2-2, with a tentative D call TRBD1 (5 bases). Trimming took 8 bases from V and 4 from J, leaving 8 bases between them. This CDR3 has 12 amino acids. Germline loops: CDR1 MNHNS, CDR2 SASEGT. CDR3: CASSDITGELFF. The CDR3 DNA is TGTGCCAGCTCGGACATCACCGGGGAGCTGTTTTTT.

The rearrangement links TRBV5-1 to TRBJ2-7, with TRBD1 matching 10 bases. Losses at the gene ends were 3 bases for V and 6 bases for J; bases not matched to a gene: 6. The germline V gene has CDR1 SGHRS and CDR2 YFSETQ. CDR3 length equals 14 residues. As DNA, the CDR3 is TGCGCCAGCAGCTCCGACAGGGGGCTTATCGAGCAGTACTTC. It encodes CASSSDRGLIEQYF.

This chain links TRBV7-9 with TRBJ2-1, with 13 bases aligning to TRBD2. The germline gives CDR1 SEHNR, CDR2 FQNEAQ (reference sequence). The CDR3 loop spans 16 amino acids. V lost 4 bases to trimming and J lost 12 bases; unmatched junction nucleotides: 12. The CDR3 loop is CASSSPGLAGDRAQFF. In DNA, the CDR3 is TGTGCCAGCAGCTCCCCCGGACTAGCGGGAGATAGGGCGCAGTTCTTC.

The rearrangement links TRBV5-1 to TRBJ2-3; possible D gene TRBD2, 6 bases. Germline V gives CDR1 SGHRS, CDR2 YFSETQ. The length of the CDR3 is 14 residues. The V gene lost 5 bases and the J gene lost 4 bases, with 14 bases spanning the gap. The chain's CDR3 is CASRTQRAADTQYF. The CDR3 DNA sequence: TGCGCCAGCAGGACGCAGCGGGCGGCAGATACGCAGTATTTT.

The J gene is TRBJ1-5, the V gene TRBV28; D might be TRBD1 (5 bases). CDR1 and CDR2 from the germline V gene are MDHEN and SYDVKM. V lost 3 bases and J lost 7, with 10 bases in between. There are 13 residues in the CDR3. The CDR3 loop is CASSFGGVQPQHF. CDR3 nucleotide sequence: TGTGCCAGCAGTTTTGGAGGGGTACAGCCCCAGCATTTT. The variable domain in full, with the rest retrieved from reference TRBV28 and TRBJ1-5, is DVKVTQSSRYLVKRTGEKVFLECVQDMDHENMFWYRQDPGLGLRLIYFSYDVKMKEKGDIPEGYSVSREKKERFSLILESASTNQTSMYLCASSFGGVQPQHFGDGTRLSIL.

This chain links TRBV7-3 with TRBJ2-5, with TRBD1 matching 7 bases. The CDR3 length is 14 residues. CDR1 is SGHTA and CDR2 is FQGTGA in the germline V gene. With 5 bases clipped from V and 2 bases from J, the junction kept 5 bases outside the gene matches. DNA for the CDR3: TGTGCCAGCAGCCCAGGGACAGAACAAGAGACCCAGTACTTC. It translates to CASSPGTEQETQYF.

This clone turned up a few times. The genes are TRBV7-9 and TRBJ1-5; 7 bases map to TRBD1. Germline V gene data show CDR1 as SEHNR and CDR2 as FQNEAQ (reference sequence). V shed 5 bases, J shed 7 bases, and the junction held 5 bases outside the gene matches. The CDR3 consists of 13 residues. The CDR3 sequence: CASSRDRDQPQHF. CDR3 coding DNA: TGTGCCAGCAGCCGAGACAGGGACCAGCCCCAGCATTTT.

The chain links TRBV27 to TRBJ2-7, with no clear D. The CDR3 length is 12 residues. The V end was cut by 4 bases, the J end by 6 bases, with 10 bases between. CDR1 MNHEY and CDR2 SMNVEV come from the germline V gene (reference sequence). The CDR3 nucleotides are TGTGCCAGCAGTTCGGGTGCTCCCGAGCAGTACTTC. Translated, it gives CASSSGAPEQYF.

This clone was counted a few times. This chain joins TRBV6-6 and TRBJ2-3, with D hard to call. V was clipped by 2 bases and J by 2 bases, with 8 bases between them. The CDR3 spans 14 residues. Germline CDR1 MNHNY, CDR2 SVGAGI (reference sequence). The CDR3 nucleotides are TGTGCCAGCAGTTACAGTCGCTACACAGATACGCAGTATTTT. Encoded protein: CASSYSRYTDTQYF.

CDR3 loop: CASSRGSTEAFF. In DNA form, the CDR3 reads TGTGCCAGCAGTAGGGGTAGCACTGAAGCTTTCTTT. V gene TRBV6-5 combines with J gene TRBJ1-1; maybe TRBD1 (5 bases). Germline CDR1 is MNHEY and CDR2 is SVGAGI. Trimming removed 5 bases at V and 4 bases at J, with 8 bases between. This CDR3 has 12 residues.

The chain has TRBV6-5 and TRBJ2-5; D is perhaps TRBD2 (6 bases). V lost 6 bases and J lost 6, with 17 bases in between. Germline values: CDR1 MNHEY, CDR2 SVGAGI. The CDR3 runs to 14 residues. The CDR3 region is CASRTSSGSQTQYF. The CDR3, as DNA: TGTGCCAGCAGAACATCTTCCGGGAGCCAGACCCAGTACTTC.

In this sample, this clone turned up a few times. The V call is TRBV7-3, the J call TRBJ1-1; TRBD1 agrees at 7 bases. The length of the CDR3 is 16 residues. J gave up 4 bases and V 3 bases, and 11 bases lay outside the gene matches. CDR1 is SGHTA, CDR2 FQGTGA, per germline. The CDR3 DNA reads TGTGCCAGCAGCTTCGGACGACAGGGAATGGGCACTGAAGCTTTCTTT. Its translation is CASSFGRQGMGTEAFF.

This clone was recorded only once. The rearrangement joins TRBV5-1 to TRBJ1-1; D is ambiguous. From germline, CDR1 is SGHRS and CDR2 YFSETQ. This CDR3 has 15 amino acids. Trimming took off 3 bases at V and 1 base at J, with 13 bases between the two ends. Here the CDR3 reads CASSSQGSGNTEAFF. As DNA, the CDR3 is TGCGCCAGCAGCTCCCAAGGTTCAGGGAACACTGAAGCTTTCTTT. Together with reference TRBV5-1 and TRBJ1-1, the CDR3 gives the full variable domain: KAGVTQTPRYLIKTRGQQVTLSCSPISGHRSVSWYQQTPGQGLQFLFEYFSETQRNKGNFPGRFSGRQFSNSRSEMNVSTLELGDSALYLCASSSQGSGNTEAFFGQGTRLTVV.